This T cell receptor (beta chain) was obtained from a study of blood T cells in healthy people across ages (dated by TCRdb to about 2015). Study-wide context: In model experiments, template switching captured roughly one uniquely barcoded TCR beta cDNA molecule for every two T cells. Age-related changes in TCR beta repertoire diversity were measured in the study by deep sequencing normalized with unique cDNA molecular identifiers. The donors were divided into four age groups: young (average around 17 years), middle-aged (under 40), aged (under 70) and long-lived (around 87). To avoid experimental bias, donors of different ages were distributed randomly across sequencing lanes. Using the same blood draw, the study looked at two additional independent replicas of 1 million unique cDNA reads for two donors, one aged 18 to 29 and the other aged 80 or older. What the research found in general, with its limitations: The long-lived group showed more naive CD4+ T cells, fewer expanded clones and increased TCR diversity than the aged group, suggesting age selection. Total diversity estimates from one million sequenced T cells were considered lower bounds and underestimates. Observed TCR beta diversity correlated strongly with the percentage of naive T cells measured by flow cytometry. Because the CMV infection status of the donors was unknown, age-related changes in expanded clonotypes may potentially have been confounded. Conclusive comparison of naive and antigen-experienced compartments was prevented by the profiling of bulk unsorted PBMCs. As age increased, observed TCR beta diversity per million T cells dropped in a roughly linear way, and a significant reduction was already evident by age approximately 40.

From the cysteine through the phenylalanine, the CDR3 covers 15 amino acids. The retained sequence is limited to the CDR3, 45 bases, with the frame set at the first base. CDR1 SGHRS and CDR2 YFSETQ are derived from the germline V gene. Donors were about 36 systemically healthy Caucasian individuals from Russia aged roughly 6 to 95 years. Each donor gave about 9.7 milliliters of peripheral blood, drawn into EDTA-treated Vacutainer tubes. Ficoll-Paque density-gradient centrifugation was used to isolate PBMCs, with at least 6.5 million per sample. Trizol reagent was used to extract total RNA from PBMCs, with at least 5 micrograms per sample. Naive CD45RAhigh/CD27high T cell percentages were measured by flow cytometry on a PBMC aliquot from every donor. This clonotype has a handful of counts. The antigen it binds to is not known. The junction shows a germline mismatch at one end, possibly a read error.

Library preparation was by 5' RACE. Sequencing used an Illumina HiSeq 2500. A second PCR of 7 to 11 cycles was performed with a sample-barcoded 5' primer and a J-beta primer mix. A unique molecular identifier was introduced onto each TCR beta cDNA molecule by a template-switch 5' adaptor carrying 12 random nucleotides. Each sample yielded at least 2.5 million CDR3-containing paired-end reads. First-strand cDNA was synthesized from all RNA with the Mint cDNA synthesis kit, primed by a TRBC-specific oligonucleotide. Following uracil-DNA glycosylase treatment, all cDNA underwent a first 18-cycle PCR with the universal primers M1SS and BC2_uni_R. For the original study's pipeline: Each sample was normalized by randomly selecting 1 million high-quality reads, each carrying a distinct molecular identifier. Reads with shared molecular identifiers were discarded instead of being binned into consensus sequences. MiTCR, set to a Q25 quality threshold and the strictest error-elimination algorithm, was used for CDR3 identification, clonotype clustering and error correction. A nonparametric unseen species model with Euler transformation was used to estimate a lower bound on total TCR beta diversity. The raw public reads went through TCRdb reprocessing: fastp at Q25, MiXCR clone calling, in-frame beta chains kept. Entries are consolidated by CDR3 protein sequence, retaining the most common genes and DNA. TCRdb's processing, not the authors' own work, is the source of the V and J calls. Counted in this sample were under 800,000 distinct CDR3 sequences; 21% of them appeared once. 3.5% to 4% of the sample comes from the top ten.

The chain links TRBV5-1 with TRBJ2-2; the D gene is perhaps TRBD1 or TRBD2, each of them matching over 5 bases. This TCR came from a man between 70 and 80 years old in good health. Sequencing input: blood. The base sequence is TGCGCCAGCAGCTTGGCCGGGGCCAGGACCGGGGAGCCGTTTTTT. It translates as CASSLAGARTGEPFF.